The rows below give T cell receptor beta chains drawn from one sample of a study of OX40 agonist ivuxolimab in advanced cancers. Measured with immunoSEQ multiplex PCR; TCRdb has only the in-frame clones, and not every one. This sample has tens of thousands of clones, with approximately 90% found just once. The starting material was CD4+ or CD8+ T cells sorted from blood, obtained in a trial of the OX40 agonist ivuxolimab. The receptors originated from an adult with an advanced solid tumor such as melanoma, head and neck, liver or kidney cancer. Both conserved end residues are part of each CDR3. A D gene is named only where the DNA matches it firmly. Clone size, where shown, is once, few, many, or a class for clones that have expanded.

d_gene	v_gene	j_gene	abundance	CDR3nt	CDR3aa
-	TRBV5-8	TRBJ2-7	-	TGTGCCAGCAGCTTAATGGGCTACGAGCAGTACTTC	CASSLMGYEQYF
-	TRBV30	TRBJ1-6	-	TGTGCTGGGTCCACGGGAGTCGGGGGTGGCTCACCCCTCCACTTT	CAGSTGVGGGSPLHF
-	TRBV6-1	TRBJ2-7	-	TGTGCCAGCAGCCCAGCCATAGGACAGATCTACGAGCAGTACTTC	CASSPAIGQIYEQYF
-	TRBV2	TRBJ2-5	-	TGTGCCAGCAGGGGGGAGACCCAGTACTTC	CASRGETQYF
TRBD2	TRBV27	TRBJ2-7	-	TGTGCCAGCAGTTTTGGGGGGAGGGCCGGCGAGCAGTACTTC	CASSFGGRAGEQYF
TRBD2	TRBV4-1	TRBJ2-5	-	TGCGCCAGCAGCCAAGTAGCGGGAGCAAACCAAGAGACCCAGTACTTC	CASSQVAGANQETQYF
TRBD2	TRBV7-3	TRBJ2-2	-	TGTGCCAGCAGCTTAGACCTAGCGGGAGTTACCGGGGAGCTGTTTTTT	CASSLDLAGVTGELFF
-	TRBV10-3	TRBJ2-5	-	TGTGCCATCAGTGAGTCGAGGGACTGGGAAGAGACCCAGTACTTC	CAISESRDWEETQYF
-	TRBV7-9	TRBJ1-4	once	TGTGCCAGCAGCCACCCGGGGGATTCGGCGAAACTGTTTTTT	CASSHPGDSAKLFF
-	TRBV18	TRBJ2-2	-	TGTGCCAGCTCACCAGGTGAAAACAGAGACACCGGGGAGCTGTTTTTT	CASSPGENRDTGELFF
-	TRBV7-8	TRBJ2-1	-	TGTGCCAGCAGCTTAGCGGAGGGGAGGAATGAGCAGTTCTTC	CASSLAEGRNEQFF
-	TRBV30	TRBJ1-1	-	TGTGCCTGGAGTGGACAGATACACACTGAAGCTTTCTTT	CAWSGQIHTEAFF
-	TRBV28	TRBJ2-7	-	TGTGCCAGCTTCGGTTTCTCCTACGAGCAGTACTTC	CASFGFSYEQYF
-	TRBV21-1	TRBJ1-1	-	TGTGCCAGCAGCAAAGGGGCCAGCTGGGGGACTGAAGCTTTCTTT	CASSKGASWGTEAFF
TRBD2	TRBV19	TRBJ2-1	-	TGTGCCAGTAGTACTAAACTAGCGGGAGACTACAATGAGCAGTTCTTC	CASSTKLAGDYNEQFF
TRBD1	TRBV7-9	TRBJ2-5	-	TGTGCCAGCAGCTTAGCTACCCTTCTGGGACAGAGGTACTTC	CASSLATLLGQRYF
TRBD1	TRBV15	TRBJ2-4	-	TGTGCCACCAGCAGAGAGGTGAGACAGGGCCACATTCAGTACTTC	CATSREVRQGHIQYF
-	TRBV15	TRBJ1-5	-	TGTGCCACCAGCAGAGATCGGCAGGGCAGCAATCAGCCCCAGCATTTT	CATSRDRQGSNQPQHF
-	TRBV4-1	TRBJ2-2	-	TGCGCCAGCAGCCAAGAACTTGCCGGGGAGCTGTTTTTT	CASSQELAGELFF
-	TRBV19	TRBJ2-7	once	TGTGCCAGTAGTCCAACCGTCCACTACGAGCAGTACTTC	CASSPTVHYEQYF
-	TRBV18	TRBJ1-2	-	TGTGCCAGCTCACCAGGCACTCCTGTGGACTATGGCTACACCTTC	CASSPGTPVDYGYTF
TRBD2	TRBV18	TRBJ2-7	-	TGTGCCAGCTCACCATTGGGGGAGGGCCTCTACGAGCAGTACTTC	CASSPLGEGLYEQYF
TRBD2	TRBV19	TRBJ2-7	-	TGTGCCAGTAGTAGTGGAGCGGGACCCTACGAGCAGTACTTC	CASSSGAGPYEQYF
TRBD1	TRBV19	TRBJ2-7	-	TGTGCCAGTAGTATAGAGGGTGGACAGGGGATCCGGTACGAGCAGTACTTC	CASSIEGGQGIRYEQYF
-	TRBV23-1	TRBJ1-1	-	TGCGCCAGCAGTCAATGCCGGACTGAAGCTTTCTTT	CASSQCRTEAFF
TRBD2	TRBV7-9	TRBJ2-3	-	TGTGCCAGCAGCTTCACTAGCGATTATACGCAGTATTTT	CASSFTSDYTQYF
-	TRBV21-1	TRBJ2-1	-	TGTGCCAGCAGCAAAATCTGTTCGCTAGCGGGAGAGTCCTACAATGAGCAGTTCTTC	CASSKICSLAGESYNEQFF
TRBD1	TRBV14	TRBJ2-7	-	TGTGCCAGCAGCCAAACCGGGACAGGGATCGAGCAGTACTTC	CASSQTGTGIEQYF
TRBD1	TRBV6-1	TRBJ1-4	-	TGTGCCAGCAGACCCGGGACAGGGTTAAAGAAACTGTTTTTT	CASRPGTGLKKLFF
TRBD2	TRBV7-8	TRBJ2-6	few	TGTGCCAGCAGCGAAAGACTAGCGGGAGATAATGGGGCCAACGTCCTGACTTTC	CASSERLAGDNGANVLTF
-	TRBV7-9	TRBJ2-1	once	TGTGCCAGCAGCCATCCAACACTGAGGCATGGTGAGCAGTTCTTC	CASSHPTLRHGEQFF
TRBD2	TRBV28	TRBJ2-3	-	TGTGCCAGCAGTCATAGCGGGAGGGCCGCAGATACGCAGTATTTT	CASSHSGRAADTQYF
TRBD1	TRBV4-1	TRBJ2-1	many	TGCGCCAGCAGCCCCCCGGGGACAGGTCACCAGCCGTTCTTC	CASSPPGTGHQPFF
TRBD2	TRBV4-1	TRBJ2-1	-	TGCGCCAGCAGCCAAGCCCCAGGACTAGCGGGAGACAATGAGCAGTTCTTC	CASSQAPGLAGDNEQFF
-	TRBV7-2	TRBJ2-1	-	TGTGCCAGCAGCTTAGCGGTCGGGGAGAGGGGGAATGAGCAGTTCTTC	CASSLAVGERGNEQFF
-	TRBV4-2	TRBJ2-7	-	TGTGCCAGCAGCCAAGATCAGGACGCGGCGTCCTACGAGCAGTACTTC	CASSQDQDAASYEQYF
-	TRBV28	TRBJ1-1	-	TGTGCCAGCAGTTTATACGGGGACACTGAAGCTTTCTTT	CASSLYGDTEAFF
TRBD1	TRBV27	TRBJ1-5	-	TGTGCCAGCAGTACGCTTAGGGACAGCGATCAGCCCCAGCATTTT	CASSTLRDSDQPQHF
-	TRBV6-1	TRBJ1-2	-	TGTGCCAGCAGTGACGGACAGTTCTATGGCTACACCTTC	CASSDGQFYGYTF
TRBD1	TRBV4-1	TRBJ2-6	-	TGCGCCAGCAGCCGCCCAGGGGGCGCGCGGTCTGGGGCCAACGTCCTGACTTTC	CASSRPGGARSGANVLTF
TRBD1	TRBV28	TRBJ1-2	-	TGTGCCAGCAGCCGAATACCGGGACAGTCGAACTATGGCTACACCTTC	CASSRIPGQSNYGYTF
-	TRBV27	TRBJ2-1	-	TGTGCCAGCAGCATAGACACGAGCTCCTACAATGAGCAGTTCTTC	CASSIDTSSYNEQFF